The T cell receptor beta chain under discussion was sequenced for a study of blood T cell repertoires in COVID-19. Overall study: T cells, B-cell-depleted T cells, or PBMCs supplied cDNA or gDNA.

V lost 3 bases to trimming and J lost 0 bases, with 12 bases between them. Germline assignment: CDR1 SGDLS and CDR2 YYNGEE. CDR3 length: 15 amino acids. This clone appeared a few times. Produced via immunoSEQ multiplex PCR; TCRdb's table is partial and in-frame only. The sample has around 380,000 clones, over 65% seen once. The sequenced sample consisted of peripheral blood. The origin of this receptor is a human donor with acute or convalescent COVID-19. The donor label of this sample is uncertain. The rearrangement joins TRBV9 to TRBJ1-1; the D gene is possibly TRBD1 (5 bases). CDR3 in amino acids: CASSATGDMNTEAFF. The CDR3 bases are TGTGCCAGCAGCGCAACAGGTGACATGAACACTGAAGCTTTCTTT.